This TCR beta chain was identified in a study of T cell responses to AZD1222 COVID-19 vaccine. Sequencing used immunoSEQ multiplex PCR; TCRdb keeps in-frame clones, though not all of them. The sample holds tens of thousands of clones, more than 75% seen once. General observations from the study: Vaccine-related CD4 TCRs covered spike, predominating at 160-218 and 743-854. With two AZD1222 doses given, Spike-specific TCR breadth and depth both rose. A mostly white British donor set with more females was recruited, and clonal diversity was possibly underestimated. Baseline serostatus was positive in only a handful of AZD1222 recipients.

Concerning this clone: Its antigen is unidentified.

This sample comprised peripheral blood, obtained on day 0 of AZD1222 vaccination. The sequence derives from an adult in good health.

The CDR3 loop is CASGTTGLDEQFF. CDR3 sequence (DNA): TGTGCTAGTGGGACGACTGGGCTAGATGAGCAGTTCTTC. The V and J genes are TRBV12-5 and TRBJ2-1; D is unresolved. Germline values: CDR1 LGHNT, CDR2 FRNRAP. Trimming took 6 bases from V and 8 from J, leaving 14 bases between them. CDR3 length: 13 residues.